Listed below are T cell receptor beta chains from one sample, sequenced in a study of T-cell reconstitution after alpha-beta-depleted transplantation in children. MiXCR, run by TCRdb on the PCR reads, gives a single entry per CDR3 protein. The table lists approximately 93,000 distinct CDR3 sequences, roughly 8% of them singletons. The sequencing used PBMCs from the stem cell graft donor, collected from the stem cell graft. These receptors were collected from a human donor who donated a stem cell graft to a child with congenital amegakaryocytic thrombocytopenia. Each CDR3 is given with its conserved first and last residue. Each record gives: CDR3 length, D gene, clone size, J gene, V gene, CDR3 protein, CDR3 DNA. The D gene is left open where the match is weak. Clone sizes are given selectively: once, few, many, or a class where the clone is expanded.

cdr3_length: 14
d_call: NA
clone_size: many
j_call: TRBJ1-1
v_call: TRBV20-1
cdr3_aa: CSARSLNPDTEAFF
cdr3_nt: TGCAGTGCTAGATCCCTTAACCCTGACACTGAAGCTTTCTTT

cdr3_length: 15
d_call: NA
clone_size: many
j_call: TRBJ2-3
v_call: TRBV5-1
cdr3_aa: CASSSQGTSTDTQYF
cdr3_nt: TGCGCCAGCAGCTCACAGGGTACTAGCACAGATACGCAGTATTTT

cdr3_length: 14
d_call: NA
clone_size: many
j_call: TRBJ2-3
v_call: TRBV12-3/TRBV12-4
cdr3_aa: CASRRSGSTDTQYF
cdr3_nt: TGTGCCAGCAGGCGCTCAGGGAGCACAGATACGCAGTATTTT

cdr3_length: 15
d_call: TRBD1
clone_size: many
j_call: TRBJ2-7
v_call: TRBV6-1
cdr3_aa: CASSAVGQGSYEQYF
cdr3_nt: TGTGCCAGCAGTGCCGTGGGACAGGGTTCCTACGAGCAGTACTTC

cdr3_length: 14
d_call: TRBD1
clone_size: many
j_call: TRBJ2-1
v_call: TRBV5-1
cdr3_aa: CASSPGQGANEQFF
cdr3_nt: TGCGCCAGCAGCCCCGGACAGGGGGCAAATGAGCAGTTCTTC

cdr3_length: 14
d_call: NA
clone_size: many
j_call: TRBJ2-1
v_call: TRBV29-1
cdr3_aa: CSAGLSPATNEQFF
cdr3_nt: TGCAGCGCAGGACTGTCCCCGGCAACCAATGAGCAGTTCTTC

cdr3_length: 14
d_call: TRBD2
clone_size: many
j_call: TRBJ2-3
v_call: TRBV29-1
cdr3_aa: CSVSSGGDADTQYF
cdr3_nt: TGCAGCGTCTCTAGCGGGGGTGACGCAGATACGCAGTATTTT

cdr3_length: 14
d_call: NA
clone_size: many
j_call: TRBJ2-3
v_call: TRBV4-2
cdr3_aa: CASSPHEDTDTQYF
cdr3_nt: TGTGCCAGCAGCCCCCACGAGGACACAGATACGCAGTATTTT

cdr3_length: 13
d_call: NA
clone_size: many
j_call: TRBJ2-1
v_call: TRBV20-1
cdr3_aa: CSAPGIRENEQFF
cdr3_nt: TGCAGTGCCCCGGGTATCCGGGAGAATGAGCAGTTCTTC

cdr3_length: 14
d_call: NA
clone_size: many
j_call: TRBJ2-1
v_call: TRBV7-9
cdr3_aa: CASSLIIGEREQFF
cdr3_nt: TGTGCCAGCAGCTTGATAATAGGGGAGCGCGAGCAGTTCTTC

cdr3_length: 15
d_call: NA
clone_size: many
j_call: TRBJ2-7
v_call: TRBV5-1
cdr3_aa: CASSPYTAGTYEQYF
cdr3_nt: TGCGCCAGCAGCCCGTACACGGCCGGTACCTACGAGCAGTACTTC

cdr3_length: 14
d_call: NA
clone_size: many
j_call: TRBJ2-7
v_call: TRBV20-1
cdr3_aa: CSAPLWQEGNEQYF
cdr3_nt: TGCAGTGCGCCCCTCTGGCAGGAAGGGAACGAGCAGTACTTC

cdr3_length: 16
d_call: TRBD1
clone_size: many
j_call: TRBJ2-7
v_call: TRBV27
cdr3_aa: CASRPTGVPSSYEQYF
cdr3_nt: TGTGCCAGCAGACCTACAGGGGTCCCAAGCTCCTACGAGCAGTACTTC

cdr3_length: 12
d_call: NA
clone_size: medium-sized
j_call: TRBJ2-7
v_call: TRBV29-1
cdr3_aa: CSVPQGPYEQYF
cdr3_nt: TGCAGCGTTCCTCAGGGACCCTACGAGCAGTACTTC

cdr3_length: 15
d_call: TRBD2
clone_size: many
j_call: TRBJ2-1
v_call: TRBV5-1
cdr3_aa: CASSLGTSGGDEQFF
cdr3_nt: TGCGCCAGCAGCTTGGGGACTAGCGGGGGGGATGAGCAGTTCTTC

cdr3_length: 14
d_call: TRBD1
clone_size: many
j_call: TRBJ2-7
v_call: TRBV12-3/TRBV12-4
cdr3_aa: CASSLLGQIYEQYF
cdr3_nt: TGTGCCAGCAGTTTATTGGGACAGATCTACGAGCAGTACTTC

cdr3_length: 14
d_call: NA
clone_size: many
j_call: TRBJ1-1
v_call: TRBV5-1
cdr3_aa: CASSLDTAETEAFF
cdr3_nt: TGCGCCAGCAGCCTTGACACTGCGGAAACTGAAGCTTTCTTT

cdr3_length: 15
d_call: NA
clone_size: many
j_call: TRBJ2-1
v_call: TRBV5-1
cdr3_aa: CASSLEVGFEDEQFF
cdr3_nt: TGCGCCAGCAGCTTGGAAGTGGGTTTCGAAGATGAGCAGTTCTTC

cdr3_length: 12
d_call: TRBD1
clone_size: many
j_call: TRBJ2-7
v_call: TRBV29-1
cdr3_aa: CSAGTGFYEQYF
cdr3_nt: TGCAGCGCGGGGACAGGATTTTACGAGCAGTACTTC

cdr3_length: 14
d_call: NA
clone_size: many
j_call: TRBJ1-2
v_call: TRBV5-4
cdr3_aa: CASSLRGSGYGYTF
cdr3_nt: TGTGCCAGCAGCTTGAGGGGGAGTGGCTATGGCTACACCTTC

cdr3_length: 16
d_call: NA
clone_size: few
j_call: TRBJ2-1
v_call: TRBV7-6
cdr3_aa: CASSLEVSRGVNEQFF
cdr3_nt: TGTGCCAGCAGCTTAGAGGTTTCGCGGGGCGTAAATGAGCAGTTCTTC

cdr3_length: 13
d_call: NA
clone_size: many
j_call: TRBJ1-1
v_call: TRBV20-1
cdr3_aa: CSASYGDGAEAFF
cdr3_nt: TGCAGTGCTAGTTATGGAGATGGTGCTGAAGCTTTCTTT

cdr3_length: 14
d_call: TRBD1
clone_size: many
j_call: TRBJ1-1
v_call: TRBV20-1
cdr3_aa: CSARAGGPNTEAFF
cdr3_nt: TGCAGTGCTAGGGCAGGGGGCCCTAACACTGAAGCTTTCTTT

cdr3_length: 16
d_call: TRBD2
clone_size: many
j_call: TRBJ2-1
v_call: TRBV5-1
cdr3_aa: CASSFSGTSGYNEQFF
cdr3_nt: TGCGCCAGCAGCTTTTCCGGGACTAGCGGTTACAATGAGCAGTTCTTC

cdr3_length: 15
d_call: NA
clone_size: many
j_call: TRBJ1-2
v_call: TRBV21-1
cdr3_aa: CASSKRGQGTDGYTF
cdr3_nt: TGTGCCAGCAGCAAAAGGGGACAGGGGACGGACGGCTACACCTTC

cdr3_length: 14
d_call: NA
clone_size: many
j_call: TRBJ1-3
v_call: TRBV29-1
cdr3_aa: CSVEDGGAGNTIYF
cdr3_nt: TGCAGCGTTGAAGACGGAGGGGCTGGAAACACCATATATTTT

cdr3_length: 18
d_call: TRBD1
clone_size: many
j_call: TRBJ1-4
v_call: TRBV4-2
cdr3_aa: CASSQNDRGEGANEKLFF
cdr3_nt: TGTGCCAGCAGCCAAAATGACAGGGGAGAAGGGGCTAATGAAAAACTGTTTTTT

cdr3_length: 13
d_call: TRBD1
clone_size: NA
j_call: TRBJ1-3
v_call: TRBV12-3/TRBV12-4
cdr3_aa: CASSWGQKNTIYF
cdr3_nt: TGTGCCAGCAGTTGGGGACAGAAAAACACCATATATTTT

cdr3_length: 10
d_call: NA
clone_size: few
j_call: TRBJ2-1
v_call: TRBV20-1
cdr3_aa: CSAAPLEQFF
cdr3_nt: TGCAGTGCTGCCCCCCTTGAGCAGTTCTTC

cdr3_length: 16
d_call: TRBD1
clone_size: many
j_call: TRBJ2-1
v_call: TRBV5-1
cdr3_aa: CASSLESGGVADEQFF
cdr3_nt: TGCGCCAGCAGCTTGGAGTCAGGGGGCGTCGCGGATGAGCAGTTCTTC

cdr3_length: 12
d_call: TRBD2
clone_size: many
j_call: TRBJ2-7
v_call: TRBV12-3/TRBV12-4
cdr3_aa: CASSKGGFEQYF
cdr3_nt: TGTGCCAGCAGTAAGGGAGGGTTCGAGCAGTACTTC

cdr3_length: 14
d_call: NA
clone_size: many
j_call: TRBJ2-5
v_call: TRBV6-5
cdr3_aa: CASSYGRIQETQYF
cdr3_nt: TGTGCCAGCAGTTATGGGCGGATCCAAGAGACCCAGTACTTC

cdr3_length: 18
d_call: TRBD1
clone_size: many
j_call: TRBJ2-6
v_call: TRBV20-1
cdr3_aa: CSARDRGQGYSGANVLTF
cdr3_nt: TGCAGTGCTAGAGATCGGGGACAGGGGTACTCTGGGGCCAACGTCCTGACTTTC

cdr3_length: 15
d_call: NA
clone_size: many
j_call: TRBJ2-6
v_call: TRBV4-2
cdr3_aa: CASSHDSSGANVLTF
cdr3_nt: TGTGCCAGCAGCCACGACAGCTCTGGGGCCAACGTCCTGACTTTC

cdr3_length: 12
d_call: NA
clone_size: many
j_call: TRBJ2-1
v_call: TRBV29-1
cdr3_aa: CSVEEGTDEQFF
cdr3_nt: TGCAGCGTTGAAGAAGGAACCGATGAGCAGTTCTTC

cdr3_length: 15
d_call: NA
clone_size: NA
j_call: TRBJ1-4
v_call: TRBV6-1
cdr3_aa: CASSNRGTTNEKLFF
cdr3_nt: TGTGCCAGCAGCAACAGAGGCACAACTAATGAAAAACTGTTTTTT

cdr3_length: 15
d_call: NA
clone_size: NA
j_call: TRBJ1-1
v_call: TRBV3-1
cdr3_aa: CASSHITTGGNEAFF
cdr3_nt: TGTGCCAGCAGCCATATTACGACAGGCGGGAATGAAGCTTTCTTT

cdr3_length: 14
d_call: TRBD2
clone_size: many
j_call: TRBJ2-1
v_call: TRBV28
cdr3_aa: CASSLGGAYNEQFF
cdr3_nt: TGTGCCAGCAGTTTGGGAGGGGCTTACAATGAGCAGTTCTTC

cdr3_length: 18
d_call: TRBD1
clone_size: NA
j_call: TRBJ2-5
v_call: TRBV3-1
cdr3_aa: CASSLGTGGPLARVTQYF
cdr3_nt: TGTGCCAGCAGCCTCGGGACAGGCGGCCCACTTGCGCGTGTAACCCAGTACTTC

cdr3_length: 16
d_call: TRBD1
clone_size: few
j_call: TRBJ1-2
v_call: TRBV6-1
cdr3_aa: CASSNRGRLAAYGYTF
cdr3_nt: TGTGCCAGCAGCAACAGGGGGCGCTTGGCCGCCTATGGCTACACCTTC

cdr3_length: 16
d_call: NA
clone_size: many
j_call: TRBJ2-7
v_call: TRBV11-2
cdr3_aa: CASSLGDSRGDYEQYF
cdr3_nt: TGTGCCAGCAGCTTAGGGGACTCCAGGGGAGACTACGAGCAGTACTTC

cdr3_length: 16
d_call: NA
clone_size: many
j_call: TRBJ1-4
v_call: TRBV12-3/TRBV12-4
cdr3_aa: CASSLFWGSSNEKLFF
cdr3_nt: TGTGCCAGCAGTTTGTTTTGGGGGTCCTCTAATGAAAAACTGTTTTTT

cdr3_length: 17
d_call: TRBD1
clone_size: many
j_call: TRBJ1-2
v_call: TRBV5-6
cdr3_aa: CASSLWTGPGPVNGYTF
cdr3_nt: TGTGCCAGCAGCTTGTGGACAGGTCCGGGCCCGGTCAATGGCTACACCTTC

cdr3_length: 15
d_call: TRBD1
clone_size: many
j_call: TRBJ2-1
v_call: TRBV12-3/TRBV12-4
cdr3_aa: CASTETQGVLNEQFF
cdr3_nt: TGTGCCAGCACCGAAACGCAGGGGGTCCTCAATGAGCAGTTCTTC

cdr3_length: 15
d_call: NA
clone_size: many
j_call: TRBJ2-6
v_call: TRBV5-1
cdr3_aa: CASSARGSGANVLTF
cdr3_nt: TGCGCCAGCAGTGCCCGCGGGTCTGGGGCCAACGTCCTGACTTTC

cdr3_length: 14
d_call: NA
clone_size: NA
j_call: TRBJ1-3
v_call: TRBV7-6
cdr3_aa: CASSFRGAGNTIYF
cdr3_nt: TGTGCCAGCAGCTTCCGGGGAGCTGGAAACACCATATATTTT

cdr3_length: 15
d_call: TRBD1
clone_size: many
j_call: TRBJ2-4
v_call: TRBV4-2
cdr3_aa: CASSQDAGGQNIQYF
cdr3_nt: TGTGCCAGCAGCCAAGATGCAGGGGGCCAAAACATTCAGTACTTC

cdr3_length: 17
d_call: TRBD2
clone_size: many
j_call: TRBJ2-7
v_call: TRBV5-6
cdr3_aa: CASTNVGPSGGSYEQYF
cdr3_nt: TGTGCCAGCACAAACGTAGGTCCTAGCGGGGGTTCCTACGAGCAGTACTTC

cdr3_length: 13
d_call: TRBD1
clone_size: many
j_call: TRBJ2-5
v_call: TRBV29-1
cdr3_aa: CSLKDRGQETQYF
cdr3_nt: TGCAGCCTCAAGGACAGGGGCCAAGAGACCCAGTACTTC

cdr3_length: 14
d_call: NA
clone_size: many
j_call: TRBJ1-1
v_call: TRBV12-3/TRBV12-4
cdr3_aa: CASSHETVNTEAFF
cdr3_nt: TGTGCCAGCAGTCATGAGACGGTGAACACTGAAGCTTTCTTT

cdr3_length: 11
d_call: NA
clone_size: many
j_call: TRBJ2-1
v_call: TRBV2
cdr3_aa: CASTMTDEQFF
cdr3_nt: TGTGCCAGCACTATGACGGATGAGCAGTTCTTC

cdr3_length: 15
d_call: TRBD1
clone_size: many
j_call: TRBJ2-1
v_call: TRBV4-2
cdr3_aa: CASSQDRGQAWEQFF
cdr3_nt: TGTGCCAGCAGCCAAGACCGGGGACAGGCCTGGGAGCAGTTCTTC

cdr3_length: 14
d_call: NA
clone_size: many
j_call: TRBJ1-5
v_call: TRBV20-1
cdr3_aa: CSAIIDRNNQPQHF
cdr3_nt: TGCAGTGCTATAATCGACAGAAACAATCAGCCCCAGCATTTT

cdr3_length: 12
d_call: NA
clone_size: NA
j_call: TRBJ2-2
v_call: TRBV25-1
cdr3_aa: CASSKGAGELFF
cdr3_nt: TGTGCCAGCAGTAAGGGGGCCGGGGAGCTGTTTTTT

cdr3_length: 13
d_call: NA
clone_size: many
j_call: TRBJ1-1
v_call: TRBV6-5
cdr3_aa: CASSYNRNTEAFF
cdr3_nt: TGTGCCAGCAGTTACAACAGGAACACTGAAGCTTTCTTT

cdr3_length: 15
d_call: TRBD1
clone_size: many
j_call: TRBJ1-3
v_call: TRBV12-3/TRBV12-4
cdr3_aa: CASSSQGATGNTIYF
cdr3_nt: TGTGCCAGCAGTTCGCAGGGGGCCACTGGAAACACCATATATTTT